This TCR beta chain originates from a study of blood T cell dynamics during melanoma immunotherapy. The study, taken as a whole, reports: At W3, later disease-control patients showed bifurcated PBMC repertoire changes, unlike progressors.

Data came from immunoSEQ multiplex PCR; TCRdb stores just in-frame clones and leaves some out. Here the sample spans 10,000 or so clones, around 83% being singletons. Regarding this clone: Antigen specificity is unknown.

Sample time point: pre-treatment baseline. Germline V gene sequence: CDR1 MNHNS, CDR2 SASEGT. J was trimmed by 2 bases and V by 4 bases; bases with no gene match: 16. This CDR3 has 18 residues. This TCR came from a human donor with melanoma. V usage is TRBV6-1 and J usage is TRBJ1-2; TRBD1 aligns across 7 bases. This sample comprised blood, obtained from a patient treated with checkpoint blockade. The chain's CDR3 is CASSVQKGAQGGNYGYTF. The CDR3 region has the DNA TGTGCCAGCAGTGTCCAGAAGGGGGCCCAGGGGGGAAACTATGGCTACACCTTC.